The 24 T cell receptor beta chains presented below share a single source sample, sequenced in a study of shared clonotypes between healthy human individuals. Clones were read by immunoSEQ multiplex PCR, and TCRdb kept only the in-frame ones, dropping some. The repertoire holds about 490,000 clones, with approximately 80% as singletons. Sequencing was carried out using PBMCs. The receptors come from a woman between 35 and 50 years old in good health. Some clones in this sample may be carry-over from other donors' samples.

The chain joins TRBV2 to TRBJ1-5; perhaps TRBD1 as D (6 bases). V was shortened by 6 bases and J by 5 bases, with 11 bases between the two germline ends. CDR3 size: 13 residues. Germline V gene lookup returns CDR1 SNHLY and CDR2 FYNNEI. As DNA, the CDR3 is TGTGCCAGCAGGGGGGACACCTATCAGCCCCAGCATTTT. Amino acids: CASRGDTYQPQHF.

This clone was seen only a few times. In DNA form, the CDR3 reads TGTGCCAGCCGGAGGGGGGAAAAAGAGACCCAGTACTTC. Amino acids: CASRRGEKETQYF. The rearrangement links TRBV18 to TRBJ2-5; perhaps D is TRBD1 or TRBD2 (6 bases each). CDR1 KGHSH and CDR2 LQKENI come from the germline V gene. Trimming removed 8 bases at V and 3 bases at J, with 13 bases between. CDR3 size: 13 residues.

CDR3 DNA: TGTGCCAGCAGCCAAGATAGCGGGAGATGGTTCTATGAGCAGTTCTTC. It encodes CASSQDSGRWFYEQFF. The rearrangement joins TRBV14 to TRBJ2-1; the match to TRBD2 covers 9 bases. The CDR3 sequence is 16 residues long. Germline lookup yields CDR1 SGHDN and CDR2 FVKESK. The J segment lost 8 bases and the V segment lost 0 bases, leaving 8 bases of the junction unmatched.

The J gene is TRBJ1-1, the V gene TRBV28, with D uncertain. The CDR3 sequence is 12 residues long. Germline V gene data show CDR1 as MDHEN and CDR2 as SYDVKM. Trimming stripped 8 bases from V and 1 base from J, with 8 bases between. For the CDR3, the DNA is TGTGCCAGCGCGGAGAGGAACACTGAAGCTTTCTTT. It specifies CASAERNTEAFF.

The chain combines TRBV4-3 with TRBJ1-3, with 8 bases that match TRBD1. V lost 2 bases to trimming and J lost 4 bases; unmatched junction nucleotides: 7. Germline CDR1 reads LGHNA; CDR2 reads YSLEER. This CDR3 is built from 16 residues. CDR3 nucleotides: TGCGCCAGCAGCCAAAACGGACAGGGTGGCGGAAACACCATATATTTT. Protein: CASSQNGQGGGNTIYF.

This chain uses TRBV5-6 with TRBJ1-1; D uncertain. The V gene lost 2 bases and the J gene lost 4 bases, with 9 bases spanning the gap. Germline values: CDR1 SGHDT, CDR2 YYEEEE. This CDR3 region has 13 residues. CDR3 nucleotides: TGTGCCAGCAGCTTAAGGGCAAGCACTGAAGCTTTCTTT. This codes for CASSLRASTEAFF.

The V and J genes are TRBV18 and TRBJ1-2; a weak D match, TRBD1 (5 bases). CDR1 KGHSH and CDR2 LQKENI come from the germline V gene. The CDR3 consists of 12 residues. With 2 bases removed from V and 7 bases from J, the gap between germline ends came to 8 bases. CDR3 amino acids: CASSPVTGGYTF. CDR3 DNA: TGTGCCAGCTCACCAGTAACAGGTGGCTACACCTTC.

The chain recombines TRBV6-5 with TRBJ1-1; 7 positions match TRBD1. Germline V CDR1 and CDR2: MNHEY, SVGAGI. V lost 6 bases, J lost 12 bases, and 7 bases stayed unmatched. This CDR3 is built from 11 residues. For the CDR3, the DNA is TGTGCCAGCAGCAAAGGGACAGTAACTTTCTTT. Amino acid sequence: CASSKGTVTFF.

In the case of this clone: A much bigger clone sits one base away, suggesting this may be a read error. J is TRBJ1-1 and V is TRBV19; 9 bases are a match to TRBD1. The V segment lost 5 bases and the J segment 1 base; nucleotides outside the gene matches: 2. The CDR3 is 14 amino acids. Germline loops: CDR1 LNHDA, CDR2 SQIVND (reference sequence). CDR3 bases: TGTGCCAGTAGTGTGGGACAGGGGAACACTGAAGCTTTCTTT. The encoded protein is CASSVGQGNTEAFF.

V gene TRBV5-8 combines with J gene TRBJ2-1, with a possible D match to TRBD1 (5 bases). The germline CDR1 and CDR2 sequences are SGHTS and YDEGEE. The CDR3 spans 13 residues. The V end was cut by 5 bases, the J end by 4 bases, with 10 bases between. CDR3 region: CASRFGAYNEQFF. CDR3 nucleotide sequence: TGTGCCAGCAGGTTTGGGGCTTACAATGAGCAGTTCTTC.

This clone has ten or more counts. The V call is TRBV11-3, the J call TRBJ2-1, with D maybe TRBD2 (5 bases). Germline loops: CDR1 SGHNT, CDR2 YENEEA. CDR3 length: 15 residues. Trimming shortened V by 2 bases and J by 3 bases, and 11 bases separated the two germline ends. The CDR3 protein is CASSLRPGSYNEQFF. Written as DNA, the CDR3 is TGTGCCAGCAGCTTACGACCGGGGAGCTACAATGAGCAGTTCTTC. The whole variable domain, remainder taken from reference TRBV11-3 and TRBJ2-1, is EAGVVQSPRYKIIEKKQPVAFWCNPISGHNTLYWYLQNLGQGPELLIRYENEEAVDDSQLPKDRFSAERLKGVDSTLKIQPAELGDSAVYLCASSLRPGSYNEQFFGPGTRLTVL.

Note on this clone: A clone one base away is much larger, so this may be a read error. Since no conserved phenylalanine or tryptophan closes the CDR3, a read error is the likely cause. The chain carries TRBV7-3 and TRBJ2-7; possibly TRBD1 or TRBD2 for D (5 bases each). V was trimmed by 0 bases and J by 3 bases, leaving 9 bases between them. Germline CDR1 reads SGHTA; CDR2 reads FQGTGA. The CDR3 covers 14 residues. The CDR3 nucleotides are TGTGCCAGCAGCTTAACCGGGACGGGCTACGAGCAGTACTCC. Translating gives CASSLTGTGYEQYS.

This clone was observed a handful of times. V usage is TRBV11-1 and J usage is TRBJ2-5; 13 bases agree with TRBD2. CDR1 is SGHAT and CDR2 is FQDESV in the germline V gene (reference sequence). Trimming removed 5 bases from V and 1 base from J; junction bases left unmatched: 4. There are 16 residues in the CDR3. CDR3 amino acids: CASSRRTSGGQETQYF. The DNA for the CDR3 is TGTGCCAGCAGCCGCCGGACTAGCGGGGGCCAAGAGACCCAGTACTTC.

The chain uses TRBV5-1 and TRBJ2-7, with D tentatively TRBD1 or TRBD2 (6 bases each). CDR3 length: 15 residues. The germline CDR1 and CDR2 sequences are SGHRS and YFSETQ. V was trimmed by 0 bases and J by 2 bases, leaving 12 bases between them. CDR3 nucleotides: TGCGCCAGCAGCTTGGAGGCAGGGGAGGCCTACGAGCAGTACTTC. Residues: CASSLEAGEAYEQYF. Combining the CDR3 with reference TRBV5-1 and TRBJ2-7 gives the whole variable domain KAGVTQTPRYLIKTRGQQVTLSCSPISGHRSVSWYQQTPGQGLQFLFEYFSETQRNKGNFPGRFSGRQFSNSRSEMNVSTLELGDSALYLCASSLEAGEAYEQYFGPGTRLTVT.

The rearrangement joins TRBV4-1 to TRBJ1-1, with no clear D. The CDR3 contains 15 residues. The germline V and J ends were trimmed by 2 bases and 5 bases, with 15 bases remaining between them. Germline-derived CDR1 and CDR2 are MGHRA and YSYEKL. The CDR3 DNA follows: TGCGCCAGCAGCCAAAGCTCCCTAGCCGGGACTGAAGCTTTCTTT. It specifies CASSQSSLAGTEAFF.

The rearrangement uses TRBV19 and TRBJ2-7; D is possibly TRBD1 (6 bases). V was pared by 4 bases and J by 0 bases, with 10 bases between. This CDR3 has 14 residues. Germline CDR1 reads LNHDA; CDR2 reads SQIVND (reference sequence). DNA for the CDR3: TGTGCCAGTAGTAAAAACAGGGACTCCTACGAGCAGTACTTC. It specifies CASSKNRDSYEQYF. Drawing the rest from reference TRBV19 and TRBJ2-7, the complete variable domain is DGGITQSPKYLFRKEGQNVTLSCEQNLNHDAMYWYRQDPGQGLRLIYYSQIVNDFQKGDIAEGYSVSREKKESFPLTVTSAQKNPTAFYLCASSKNRDSYEQYFGPGTRLTVT.

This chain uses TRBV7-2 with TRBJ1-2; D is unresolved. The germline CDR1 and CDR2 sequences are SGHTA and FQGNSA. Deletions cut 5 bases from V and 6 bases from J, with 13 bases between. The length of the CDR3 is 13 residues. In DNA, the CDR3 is TGTGCCAGCAGCCCGACCAGACGACATGGCTACACCTTC. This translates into CASSPTRRHGYTF.

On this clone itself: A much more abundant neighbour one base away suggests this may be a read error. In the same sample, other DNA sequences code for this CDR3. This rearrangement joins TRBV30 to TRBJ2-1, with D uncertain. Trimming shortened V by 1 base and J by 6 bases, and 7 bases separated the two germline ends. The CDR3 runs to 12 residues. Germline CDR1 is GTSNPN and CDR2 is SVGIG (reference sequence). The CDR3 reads CAWSARGNEQFF. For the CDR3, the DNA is TGTGCCTGGAGTGCCCGCGGCAATGAGCAGTTCTTC.

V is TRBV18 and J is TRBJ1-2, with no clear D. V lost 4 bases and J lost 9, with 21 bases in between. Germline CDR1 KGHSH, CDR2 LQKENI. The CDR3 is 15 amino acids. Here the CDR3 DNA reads TGTGCCAGCTCACTCCACGGAGGACGGGGTGGCAGCTACACCTTC. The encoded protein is CASSLHGGRGGSYTF.

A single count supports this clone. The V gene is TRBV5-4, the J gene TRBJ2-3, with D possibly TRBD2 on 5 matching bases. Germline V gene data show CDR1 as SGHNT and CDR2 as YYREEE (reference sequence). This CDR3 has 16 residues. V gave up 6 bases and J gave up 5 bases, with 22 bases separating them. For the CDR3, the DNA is TGTGCCAGCATCGTGGGTGGGAGTTGGAGTTTAGATACGCAGTATTTT. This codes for CASIVGGSWSLDTQYF.

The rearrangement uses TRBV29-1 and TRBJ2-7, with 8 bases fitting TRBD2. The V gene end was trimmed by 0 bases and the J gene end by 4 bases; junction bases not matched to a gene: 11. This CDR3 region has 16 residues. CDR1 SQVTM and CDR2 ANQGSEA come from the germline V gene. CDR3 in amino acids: CSVEDFAAGGSYEQYF. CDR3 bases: TGCAGCGTTGAAGATTTCGCGGCGGGAGGATCGTACGAGCAGTACTTC.

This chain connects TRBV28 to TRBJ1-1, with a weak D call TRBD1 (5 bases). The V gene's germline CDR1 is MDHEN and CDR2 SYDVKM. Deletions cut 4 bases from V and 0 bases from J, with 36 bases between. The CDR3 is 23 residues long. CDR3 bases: TGTGCCAGCAGTTCCATCGGTCCCACCACCCCCTACCGGGACGGCGTCATGAACACTGAAGCTTTCTTT. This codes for CASSSIGPTTPYRDGVMNTEAFF.

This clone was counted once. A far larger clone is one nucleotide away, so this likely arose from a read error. This CDR3 reads CASSLAARTGGLGSYEQYF. In nucleotides, the CDR3 is TGTGCCAGCAGCTTAGCGGCGAGAACAGGGGGACTGGGGTCCTACGAGCAGTACTTC. V is TRBV7-8 and J is TRBJ2-7, with 8 positions matching TRBD1. There are 19 residues in the CDR3. Germline assignment: CDR1 SGHVS and CDR2 FQNEAQ. Losses at the gene ends were 0 bases for V and 1 base for J; bases not matched to a gene: 14.

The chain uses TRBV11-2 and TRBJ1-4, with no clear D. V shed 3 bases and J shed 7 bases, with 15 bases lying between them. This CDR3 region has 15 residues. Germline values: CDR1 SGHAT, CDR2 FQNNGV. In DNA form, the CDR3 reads TGTGCCAGCAGCTTTCGCCCCAGAAATGGTGAAAAACTGTTTTTT. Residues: CASSFRPRNGEKLFF. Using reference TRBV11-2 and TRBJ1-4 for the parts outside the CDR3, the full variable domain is EAGVAQSPRYKIIEKRQSVAFWCNPISGHATLYWYQQILGQGPKLLIQFQNNGVVDDSQLPKDRFSAERLKGVDSTLKIQPAKLEDSAVYLCASSFRPRNGEKLFFGSGTQLSVL.